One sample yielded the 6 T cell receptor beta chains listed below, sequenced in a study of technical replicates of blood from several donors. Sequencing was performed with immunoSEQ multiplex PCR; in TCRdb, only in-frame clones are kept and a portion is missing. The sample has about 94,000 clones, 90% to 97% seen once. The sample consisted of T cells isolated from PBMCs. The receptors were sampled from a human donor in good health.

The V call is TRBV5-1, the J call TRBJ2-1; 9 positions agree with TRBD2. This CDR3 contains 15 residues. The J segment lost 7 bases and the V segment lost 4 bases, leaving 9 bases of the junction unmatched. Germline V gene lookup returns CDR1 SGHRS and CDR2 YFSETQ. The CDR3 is CASSTGASGNNEQFF. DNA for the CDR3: TGCGCCAGCAGCACGGGGGCTAGCGGGAATAATGAGCAGTTCTTC. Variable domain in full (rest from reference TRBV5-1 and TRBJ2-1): KAGVTQTPRYLIKTRGQQVTLSCSPISGHRSVSWYQQTPGQGLQFLFEYFSETQRNKGNFPGRFSGRQFSNSRSEMNVSTLELGDSALYLCASSTGASGNNEQFFGPGTRLTVL.

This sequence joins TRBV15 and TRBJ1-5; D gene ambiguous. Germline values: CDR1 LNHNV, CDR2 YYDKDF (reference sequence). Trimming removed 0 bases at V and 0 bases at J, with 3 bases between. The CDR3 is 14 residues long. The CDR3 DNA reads TGTGCCACCAGCAGAGACCTTAGCAATCAGCCCCAGCATTTT. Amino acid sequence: CATSRDLSNQPQHF.

CDR3 sequence reads: CASSFRGLGSSPLHF. As DNA, the CDR3 is TGTGCCAGCAGCTTCAGGGGTCTCGGTAGTTCACCCCTCCACTTT. The rearrangement joins TRBV11-2 to TRBJ1-6, with D possibly matching TRBD1 (6 bases). Germline-derived CDR1 and CDR2 are SGHAT and FQNNGV. Trimming shortened V by 3 bases and J by 9 bases, and 15 bases separated the two germline ends. The CDR3 length is 15 residues.

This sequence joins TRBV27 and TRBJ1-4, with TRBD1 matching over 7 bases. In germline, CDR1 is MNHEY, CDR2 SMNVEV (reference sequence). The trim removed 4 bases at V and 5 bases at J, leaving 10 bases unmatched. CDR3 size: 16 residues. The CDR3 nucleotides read TGTGCCAGCAGTTCGCTTACAGGGGTCAGCAATGAAAAACTGTTTTTT. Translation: CASSSLTGVSNEKLFF.

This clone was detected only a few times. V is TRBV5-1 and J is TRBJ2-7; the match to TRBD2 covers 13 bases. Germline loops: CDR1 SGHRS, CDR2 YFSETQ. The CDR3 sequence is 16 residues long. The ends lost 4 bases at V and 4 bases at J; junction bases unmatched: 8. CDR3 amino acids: CASSPWTSGSQYEQYF. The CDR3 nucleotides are TGCGCCAGCAGCCCATGGACTAGCGGGAGTCAGTACGAGCAGTACTTC.

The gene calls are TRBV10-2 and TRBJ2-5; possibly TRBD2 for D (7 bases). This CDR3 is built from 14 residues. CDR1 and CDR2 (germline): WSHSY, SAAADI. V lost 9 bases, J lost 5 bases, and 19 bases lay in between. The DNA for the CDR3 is TGCGCCAGTATCTCCGGGGGGCGGGGGGAGACCCAGTACTTC. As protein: CASISGGRGETQYF.